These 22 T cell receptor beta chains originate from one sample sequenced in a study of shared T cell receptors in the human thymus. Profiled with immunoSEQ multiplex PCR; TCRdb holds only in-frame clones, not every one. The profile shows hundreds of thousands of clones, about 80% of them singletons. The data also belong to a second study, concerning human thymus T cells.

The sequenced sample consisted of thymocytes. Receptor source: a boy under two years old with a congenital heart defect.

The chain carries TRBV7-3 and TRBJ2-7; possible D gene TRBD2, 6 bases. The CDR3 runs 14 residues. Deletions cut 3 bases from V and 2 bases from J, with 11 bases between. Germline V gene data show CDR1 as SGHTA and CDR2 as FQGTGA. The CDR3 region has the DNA TGTGCCAGCAGCTTTGATGGCGGGGCCTACGAGCAGTACTTC. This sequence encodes CASSFDGGAYEQYF.

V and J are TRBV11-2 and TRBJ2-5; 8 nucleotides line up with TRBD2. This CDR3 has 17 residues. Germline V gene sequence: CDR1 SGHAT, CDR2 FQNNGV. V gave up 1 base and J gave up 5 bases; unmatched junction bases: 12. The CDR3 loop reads CASSLARTREGLETQYF. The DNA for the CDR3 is TGTGCCAGCAGCTTAGCTAGAACTCGGGAGGGCCTTGAGACCCAGTACTTC.

The CDR3 DNA is TGTGCCTGGAGTGTACGTAGCGGGGACACCGGGGAGCTGTTTTTT. Protein: CAWSVRSGDTGELFF. The gene calls are TRBV30 and TRBJ2-2, with 8 bases fitting TRBD2. The ends lost 0 bases at V and 3 bases at J; junction bases unmatched: 3. There are 15 residues in the CDR3. Germline V lookup: CDR1 GTSNPN, CDR2 SVGIG (reference sequence).

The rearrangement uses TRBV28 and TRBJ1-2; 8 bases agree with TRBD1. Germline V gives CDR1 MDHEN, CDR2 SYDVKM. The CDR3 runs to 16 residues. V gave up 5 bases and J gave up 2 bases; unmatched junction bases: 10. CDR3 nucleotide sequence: TGTGCCAGCAGTACCCTCGGGACAGGAGAAAACTATGGCTACACCTTC. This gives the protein CASSTLGTGENYGYTF.

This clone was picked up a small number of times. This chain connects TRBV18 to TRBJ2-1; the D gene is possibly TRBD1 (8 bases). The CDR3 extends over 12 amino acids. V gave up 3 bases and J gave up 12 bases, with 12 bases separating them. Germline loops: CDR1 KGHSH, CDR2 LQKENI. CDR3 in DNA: TGTGCCAGCTCACCGGACAGGGAGGGGCAGTTCTTC. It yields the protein CASSPDREGQFF.

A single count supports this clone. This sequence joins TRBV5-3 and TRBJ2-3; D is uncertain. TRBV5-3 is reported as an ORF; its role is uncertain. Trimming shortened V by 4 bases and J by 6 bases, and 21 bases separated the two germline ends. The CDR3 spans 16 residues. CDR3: CARSPAIRYMRDTQYF. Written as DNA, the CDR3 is TGTGCCAGAAGCCCAGCGATACGGTACATGCGGGATACGCAGTATTTT.

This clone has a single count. The DNA for the CDR3 is TGTGCCAGCAGCGTGGATCTAGCGGGAGGGCCCAACGAGCAGTACTTC. It translates to CASSVDLAGGPNEQYF. The chain links TRBV5-8 to TRBJ2-7; 12 bases fit TRBD2. Germline CDR1 is SGHTS and CDR2 is YDEGEE. The J segment lost 5 bases and the V segment lost 4 bases, leaving 10 bases of the junction unmatched. The CDR3 extends over 16 amino acids.

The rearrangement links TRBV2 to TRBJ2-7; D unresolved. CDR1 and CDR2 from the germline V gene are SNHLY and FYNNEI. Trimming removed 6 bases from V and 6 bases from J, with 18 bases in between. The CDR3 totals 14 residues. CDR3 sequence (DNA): TGTGCCAGCAGCCTACTCCCCCCGGCAGGCGAGCAGTACTTC. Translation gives CASSLLPPAGEQYF.

CDR3 coding DNA: TGTGCCAGCAGTGAATCTGGACAGGGTGAATATGGCTACACCTTC. Encoded protein: CASSESGQGEYGYTF. The rearrangement uses TRBV25-1 and TRBJ1-2; 8 bases are a match to TRBD1. The trim removed 1 base at V and 5 bases at J, leaving 6 bases unmatched. CDR1 is MGHDK, CDR2 SYGVNS, per germline. This CDR3 has 15 residues.

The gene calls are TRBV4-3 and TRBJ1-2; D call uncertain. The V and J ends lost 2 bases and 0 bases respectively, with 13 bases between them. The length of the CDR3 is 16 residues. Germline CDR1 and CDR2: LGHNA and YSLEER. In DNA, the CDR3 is TGCGCCAGCAGCCAATACACCTTCCAGGCTAACTATGGCTACACCTTC. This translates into CASSQYTFQANYGYTF.

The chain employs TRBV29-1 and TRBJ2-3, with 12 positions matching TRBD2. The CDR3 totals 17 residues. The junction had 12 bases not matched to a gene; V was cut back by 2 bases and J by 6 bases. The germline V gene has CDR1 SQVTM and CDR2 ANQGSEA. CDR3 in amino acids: CSVEFLAGGPGRDTQYF. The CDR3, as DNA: TGCAGCGTTGAATTTCTAGCGGGAGGGCCGGGACGGGATACGCAGTATTTT.

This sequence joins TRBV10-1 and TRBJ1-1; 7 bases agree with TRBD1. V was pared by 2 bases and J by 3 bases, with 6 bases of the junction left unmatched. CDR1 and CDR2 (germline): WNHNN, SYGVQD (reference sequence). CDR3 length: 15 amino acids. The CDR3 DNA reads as TGCGCCAGCAGTGAGGGCGGACAGGAGTACACTGAAGCTTTCTTT. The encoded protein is CASSEGGQEYTEAFF.

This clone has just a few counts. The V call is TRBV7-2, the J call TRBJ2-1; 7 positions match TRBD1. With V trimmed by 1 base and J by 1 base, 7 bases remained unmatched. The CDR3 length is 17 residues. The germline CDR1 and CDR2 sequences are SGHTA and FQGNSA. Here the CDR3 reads CASSLVERQGSYNEQFF. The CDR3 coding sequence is TGTGCCAGCAGCTTAGTGGAGAGACAGGGTTCCTACAATGAGCAGTTCTTC.

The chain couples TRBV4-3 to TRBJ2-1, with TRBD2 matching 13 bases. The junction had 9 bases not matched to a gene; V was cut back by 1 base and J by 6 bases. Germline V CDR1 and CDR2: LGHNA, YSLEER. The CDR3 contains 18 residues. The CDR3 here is CASSQGLAGGGECNEQFF. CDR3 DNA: TGCGCCAGCAGCCAAGGACTAGCGGGGGGCGGCGAGTGCAATGAGCAGTTCTTC.

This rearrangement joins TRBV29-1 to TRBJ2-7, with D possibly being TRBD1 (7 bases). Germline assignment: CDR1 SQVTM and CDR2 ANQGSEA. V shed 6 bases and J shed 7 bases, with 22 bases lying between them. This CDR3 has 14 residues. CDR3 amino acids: CSVALGQGGFEQYF. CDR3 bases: TGCAGCGTGGCATTGGGGCAGGGGGGTTTTGAGCAGTACTTC.

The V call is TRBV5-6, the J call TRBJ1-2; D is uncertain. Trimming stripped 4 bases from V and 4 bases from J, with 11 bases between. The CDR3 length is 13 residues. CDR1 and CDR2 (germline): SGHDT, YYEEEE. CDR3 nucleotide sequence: TGTGCCAGCAGCCCGGGGAGGTTCTATGGCTACACCTTC. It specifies CASSPGRFYGYTF.

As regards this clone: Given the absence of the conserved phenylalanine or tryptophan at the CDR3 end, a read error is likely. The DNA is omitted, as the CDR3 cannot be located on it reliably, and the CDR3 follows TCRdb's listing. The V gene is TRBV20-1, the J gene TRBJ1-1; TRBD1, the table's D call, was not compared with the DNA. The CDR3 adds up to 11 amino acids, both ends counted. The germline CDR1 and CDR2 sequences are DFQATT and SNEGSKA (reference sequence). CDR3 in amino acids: CSARESRGPAS.

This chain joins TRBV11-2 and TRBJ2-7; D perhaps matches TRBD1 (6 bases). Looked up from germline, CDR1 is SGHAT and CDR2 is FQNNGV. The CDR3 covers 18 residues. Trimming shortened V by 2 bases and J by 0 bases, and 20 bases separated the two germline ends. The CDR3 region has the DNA TGTGCCAGCAGCTTAAGTCCTTTCGGACAGAACCACTCCTACGAGCAGTACTTC. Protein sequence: CASSLSPFGQNHSYEQYF.

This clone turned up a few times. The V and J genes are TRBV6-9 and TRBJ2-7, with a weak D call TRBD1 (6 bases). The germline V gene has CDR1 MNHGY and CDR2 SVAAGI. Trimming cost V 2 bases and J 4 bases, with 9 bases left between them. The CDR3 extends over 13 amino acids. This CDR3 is CASSYNREYEQYF. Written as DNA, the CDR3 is TGTGCCAGCAGTTATAACAGGGAGTACGAGCAGTACTTC.

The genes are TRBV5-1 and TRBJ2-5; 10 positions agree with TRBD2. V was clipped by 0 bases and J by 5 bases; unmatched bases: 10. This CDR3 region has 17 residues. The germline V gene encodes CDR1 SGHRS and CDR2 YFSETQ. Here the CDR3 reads CASSLAVWRAGGETQYF. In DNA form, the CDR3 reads TGCGCCAGCAGCTTGGCCGTGTGGCGAGCGGGAGGGGAGACCCAGTACTTC.

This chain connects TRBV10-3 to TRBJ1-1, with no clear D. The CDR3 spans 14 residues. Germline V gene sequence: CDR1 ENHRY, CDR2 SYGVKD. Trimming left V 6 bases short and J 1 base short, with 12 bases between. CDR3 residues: CAISGVWGNTEAFF. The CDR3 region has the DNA TGTGCCATCAGCGGGGTTTGGGGGAACACTGAAGCTTTCTTT.

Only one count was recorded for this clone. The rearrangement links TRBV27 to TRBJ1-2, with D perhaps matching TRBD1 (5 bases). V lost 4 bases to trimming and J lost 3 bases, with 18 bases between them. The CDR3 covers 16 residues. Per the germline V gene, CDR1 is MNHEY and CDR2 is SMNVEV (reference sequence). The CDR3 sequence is CASSSRPPDSYYGYTF. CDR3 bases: TGTGCCAGCAGTTCCCGCCCCCCCGACAGTTACTATGGCTACACCTTC.